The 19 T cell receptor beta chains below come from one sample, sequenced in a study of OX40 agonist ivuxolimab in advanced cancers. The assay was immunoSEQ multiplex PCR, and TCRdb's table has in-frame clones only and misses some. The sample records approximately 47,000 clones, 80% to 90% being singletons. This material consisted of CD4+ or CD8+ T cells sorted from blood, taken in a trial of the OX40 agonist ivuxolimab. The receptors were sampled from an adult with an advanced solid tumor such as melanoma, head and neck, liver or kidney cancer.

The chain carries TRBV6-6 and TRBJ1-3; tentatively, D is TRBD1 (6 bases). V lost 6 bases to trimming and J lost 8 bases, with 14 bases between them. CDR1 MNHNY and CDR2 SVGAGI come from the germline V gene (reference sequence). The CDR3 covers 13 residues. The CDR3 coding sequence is TGTGCCAGCAGGGGCCAACAGGGTGACACCATATATTTT. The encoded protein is CASRGQQGDTIYF.

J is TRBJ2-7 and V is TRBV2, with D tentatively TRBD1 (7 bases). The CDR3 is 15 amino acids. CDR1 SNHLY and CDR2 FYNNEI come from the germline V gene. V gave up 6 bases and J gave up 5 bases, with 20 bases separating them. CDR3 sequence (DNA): TGTGCCAGCAGCACAGAAGGGGGGACAGTGAACGAGCAGTACTTC. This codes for CASSTEGGTVNEQYF.

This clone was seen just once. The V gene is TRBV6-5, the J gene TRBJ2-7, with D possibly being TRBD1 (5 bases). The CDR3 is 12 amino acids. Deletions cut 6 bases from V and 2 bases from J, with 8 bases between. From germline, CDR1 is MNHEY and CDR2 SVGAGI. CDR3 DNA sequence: TGTGCCAGCAGCTCGACAGCCTACGAGCAGTACTTC. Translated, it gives CASSSTAYEQYF.

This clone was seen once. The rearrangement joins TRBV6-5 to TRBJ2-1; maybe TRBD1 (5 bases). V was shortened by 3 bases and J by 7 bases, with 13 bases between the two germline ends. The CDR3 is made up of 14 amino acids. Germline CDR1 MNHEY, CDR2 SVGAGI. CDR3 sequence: CASSYQRQKNEQFF. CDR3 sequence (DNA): TGTGCCAGCAGTTATCAAAGACAGAAGAATGAGCAGTTCTTC.

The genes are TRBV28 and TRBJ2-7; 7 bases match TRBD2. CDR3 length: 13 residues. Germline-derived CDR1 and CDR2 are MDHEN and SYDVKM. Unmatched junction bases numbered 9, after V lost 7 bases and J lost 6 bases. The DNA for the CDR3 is TGTGCCAGCACTCCTAGCGGACCTCTCGAGCAGTACTTC. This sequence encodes CASTPSGPLEQYF.

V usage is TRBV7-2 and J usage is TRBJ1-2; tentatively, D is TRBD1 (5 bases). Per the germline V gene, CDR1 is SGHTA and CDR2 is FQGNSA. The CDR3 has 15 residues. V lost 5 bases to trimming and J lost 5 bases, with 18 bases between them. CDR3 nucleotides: TGTGCCAGCAGCCCCGGCGGGGGAGCCTCTTATGGCTACACCTTC. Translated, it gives CASSPGGGASYGYTF.

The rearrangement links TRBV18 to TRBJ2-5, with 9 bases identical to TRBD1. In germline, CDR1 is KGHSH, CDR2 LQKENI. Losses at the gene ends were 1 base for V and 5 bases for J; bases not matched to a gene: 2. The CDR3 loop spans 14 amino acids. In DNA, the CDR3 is TGTGCCAGCTCACCACAAGGGACAGGGGAGACCCAGTACTTC. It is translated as CASSPQGTGETQYF.

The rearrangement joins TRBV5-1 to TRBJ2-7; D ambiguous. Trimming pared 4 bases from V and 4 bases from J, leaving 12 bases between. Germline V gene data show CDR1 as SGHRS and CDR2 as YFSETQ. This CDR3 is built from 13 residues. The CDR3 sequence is CASSEEGRYEQYF. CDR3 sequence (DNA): TGCGCCAGCAGCGAAGAAGGAAGGTACGAGCAGTACTTC.

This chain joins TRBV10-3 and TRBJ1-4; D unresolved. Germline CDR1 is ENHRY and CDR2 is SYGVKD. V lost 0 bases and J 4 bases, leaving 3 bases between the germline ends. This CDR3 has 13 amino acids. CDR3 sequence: CAISESGNEKLFF. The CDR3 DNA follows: TGTGCCATCAGTGAGTCTGGTAATGAAAAACTGTTTTTT.

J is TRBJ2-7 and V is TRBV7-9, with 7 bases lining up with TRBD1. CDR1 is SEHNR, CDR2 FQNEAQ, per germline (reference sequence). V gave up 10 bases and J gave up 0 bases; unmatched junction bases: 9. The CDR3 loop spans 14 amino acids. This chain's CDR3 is CATEPAGGSYEQYF. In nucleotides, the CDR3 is TGTGCCACCGAACCGGCAGGGGGCTCCTACGAGCAGTACTTC. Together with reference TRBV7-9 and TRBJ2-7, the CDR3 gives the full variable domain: DTGVSQNPRHKITKRGQNVTFRCDPISEHNRLYWYRQTLGQGPEFLTYFQNEAQLEKSRLLSDRFSAERPKGSFSTLEIQRTEQGDSAMYLCATEPAGGSYEQYFGPGTRLTVT.

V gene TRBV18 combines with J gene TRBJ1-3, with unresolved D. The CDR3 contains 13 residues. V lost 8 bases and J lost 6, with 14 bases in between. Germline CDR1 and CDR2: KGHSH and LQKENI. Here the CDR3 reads CASDIGQENTIYF. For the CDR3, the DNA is TGTGCCAGCGATATAGGCCAAGAAAACACCATATATTTT.

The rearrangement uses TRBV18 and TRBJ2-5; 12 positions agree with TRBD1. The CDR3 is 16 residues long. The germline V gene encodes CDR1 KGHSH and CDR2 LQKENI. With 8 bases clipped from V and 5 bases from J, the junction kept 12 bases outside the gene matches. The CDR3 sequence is CASQRPGQGAGETQYF. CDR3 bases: TGTGCCAGCCAACGACCGGGACAGGGGGCTGGCGAGACCCAGTACTTC.

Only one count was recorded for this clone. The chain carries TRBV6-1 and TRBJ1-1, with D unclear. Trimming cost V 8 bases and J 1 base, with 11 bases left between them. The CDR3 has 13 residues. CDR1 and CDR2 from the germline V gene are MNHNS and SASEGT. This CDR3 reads CASETLSNTEAFF. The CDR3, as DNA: TGTGCCAGCGAGACACTATCGAACACTGAAGCTTTCTTT.

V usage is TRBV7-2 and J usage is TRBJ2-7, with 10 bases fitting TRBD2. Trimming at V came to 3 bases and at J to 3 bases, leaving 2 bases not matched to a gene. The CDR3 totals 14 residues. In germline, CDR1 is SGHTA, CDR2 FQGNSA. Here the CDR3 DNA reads TGTGCCAGCAGCTTGGCTAGCGGGAGCTACGAGCAGTACTTC. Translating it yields CASSLASGSYEQYF.

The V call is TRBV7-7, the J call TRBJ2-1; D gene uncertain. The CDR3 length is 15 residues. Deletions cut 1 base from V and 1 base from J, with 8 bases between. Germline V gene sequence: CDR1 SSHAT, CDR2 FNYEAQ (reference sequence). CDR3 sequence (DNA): TGTGCCAGCAGCTTAGGCTGGGATTCCTACAATGAGCAGTTCTTC. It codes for CASSLGWDSYNEQFF.

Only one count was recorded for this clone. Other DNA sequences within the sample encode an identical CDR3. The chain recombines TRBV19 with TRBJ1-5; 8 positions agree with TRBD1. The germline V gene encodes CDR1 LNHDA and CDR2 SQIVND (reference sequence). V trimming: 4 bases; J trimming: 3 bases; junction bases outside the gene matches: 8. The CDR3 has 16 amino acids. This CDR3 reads CASSTLTGELNQPQHF. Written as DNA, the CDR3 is TGTGCCAGTAGTACCCTGACAGGGGAGCTCAATCAGCCCCAGCATTTT.

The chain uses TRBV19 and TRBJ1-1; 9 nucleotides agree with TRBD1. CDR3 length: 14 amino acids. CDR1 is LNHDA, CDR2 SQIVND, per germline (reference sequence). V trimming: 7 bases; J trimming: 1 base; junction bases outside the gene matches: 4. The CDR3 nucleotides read TGTGCCAGTACCCCGGACAGGGGGAACACTGAAGCTTTCTTT. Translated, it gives CASTPDRGNTEAFF.

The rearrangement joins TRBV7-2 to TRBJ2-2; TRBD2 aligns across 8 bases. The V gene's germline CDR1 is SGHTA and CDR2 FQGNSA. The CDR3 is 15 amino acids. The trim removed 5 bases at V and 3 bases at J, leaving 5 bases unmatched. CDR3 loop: CASSPFGGDTGELFF. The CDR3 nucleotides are TGTGCCAGCAGCCCCTTCGGGGGGGACACCGGGGAGCTGTTTTTT.

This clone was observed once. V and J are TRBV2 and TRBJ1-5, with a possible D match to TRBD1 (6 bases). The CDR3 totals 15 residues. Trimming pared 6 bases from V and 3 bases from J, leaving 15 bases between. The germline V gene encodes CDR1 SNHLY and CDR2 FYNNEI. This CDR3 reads CASSASRQANQPQHF. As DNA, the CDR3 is TGTGCCAGCAGCGCTAGCCGACAGGCCAATCAGCCCCAGCATTTT.